This passage covers 20 T cell receptor beta chains from one sample sequenced in a study of response to subunit inactivated influenza vaccine. TCRdb recomputed calls from the RT-PCR reads with MiXCR, one row per CDR3 protein. The table shows 550,000 to 600,000 distinct CDR3 sequences, with about 10% occurring only once. The specimen was PBMCs from blood, collected on the day of vaccination. The receptors shown here come from a man aged 45-65 years who received an inactivated influenza vaccine.

This clonotype has only a few counts. The genes are TRBV6-2 or TRBV6-3 and TRBJ1-5, with 10 positions matching TRBD1. Per germline, CDR1 MNHEY and CDR2 SVGEGT. V lost 6 bases, J lost 6 bases, and 8 bases stayed unmatched. CDR3 length: 15 residues. CDR3 DNA: TGTGCCAGCAGACCACCGGGACAGGGGAGTCAGCCCCAGCATTTT. Its protein product is CASRPPGQGSQPQHF.

J is TRBJ2-3 and V is TRBV5-1; D remains ambiguous. Germline CDR1 reads SGHRS; CDR2 reads YFSETQ. Deletions cut 4 bases from V and 4 bases from J, with 10 bases between. The CDR3 spans 13 residues. This chain's CDR3 is CASSGERADTQYF. CDR3 DNA: TGCGCCAGCAGCGGAGAAAGAGCAGATACGCAGTATTTT. Full variable domain (outside the CDR3, taken from reference TRBV5-1 and TRBJ2-3): KAGVTQTPRYLIKTRGQQVTLSCSPISGHRSVSWYQQTPGQGLQFLFEYFSETQRNKGNFPGRFSGRQFSNSRSEMNVSTLELGDSALYLCASSGERADTQYFGPGTRLTVL.

A remark on this clonotype: It may be a read error: a sequence one base away is much more abundant. The chain couples TRBV20-1 to TRBJ2-3, with D perhaps TRBD2 (6 bases). The CDR3 loop spans 15 amino acids. Germline V gene data show CDR1 as DFQATT and CDR2 as SNEGSKA (reference sequence). V was shortened by 3 bases and J by 2 bases, with 15 bases between the two germline ends. DNA of the CDR3: TGCAGTGCTAGGGGTAGCTGGAGGGCCACAGATACGCAGTATTTT. It encodes CSARGSWRATDTQYF.

V and J are TRBV21-1 and TRBJ2-3. TRBV21-1 is a recognized pseudogene. The CDR3 has 11 amino acids. The DNA for the CDR3 is TGTGCCAGATTTAAAGCAGATACGCAGTATTTT. Amino acid sequence: CARFKADTQYF.

This clonotype was picked up a small number of times. The genes are TRBV7-2 and TRBJ2-7, with D possibly matching TRBD2 (5 bases). V lost 3 bases and J lost 3, with 15 bases in between. Germline V CDR1 and CDR2: SGHTA, FQGNSA. The CDR3 loop spans 15 amino acids. The DNA of the CDR3 is TGTGCCAGCAGCTTCTATCAACTAGGAAGCTACGAGCAGTACTTC. It specifies CASSFYQLGSYEQYF.

This clonotype was seen a few times. The chain uses TRBV6-2 or TRBV6-3 and TRBJ1-1; D may be TRBD1 (6 bases). The length of the CDR3 is 12 residues. V was shortened by 6 bases and J by 10 bases, with 15 bases between the two germline ends. CDR1 and CDR2 from the germline V gene are MNHEY and SVGEGT. The CDR3 DNA is TGTGCCAGCAGCACTCTTAGGGGGACAGCTTTCTTT. It encodes CASSTLRGTAFF.

The chain uses TRBV7-9 and TRBJ2-5; no clear D. Trimming removed 4 bases from V and 4 bases from J, with 10 bases in between. The germline gives CDR1 SEHNR, CDR2 FQNEAQ (reference sequence). The CDR3 is made up of 13 amino acids. CDR3 region: CASSWDRRETQYF. CDR3 bases: TGTGCCAGCAGCTGGGATAGGAGAGAGACCCAGTACTTC.

This clonotype came up a few times. The chain uses TRBV6-2 or TRBV6-3 and TRBJ2-5, with D unclear. The germline V gene encodes CDR1 MNHEY and CDR2 SVGEGT. The CDR3 runs to 12 residues. The germline V and J ends were trimmed by 2 bases and 4 bases, with 5 bases remaining between them. The CDR3 nucleotides read TGTGCCAGCAGTTACAAGGGAGAGACCCAGTACTTC. Protein sequence: CASSYKGETQYF.

The chain has TRBV7-2 and TRBJ2-5; tentative D call: TRBD1 (5 bases). The CDR3 runs to 16 residues. V lost 1 base to trimming and J lost 5 bases, with 17 bases between them. CDR1 is SGHTA, CDR2 FQGNSA, per germline. CDR3 in DNA: TGTGCCAGCAGCTTAGAGGCAGGGCCGCAAAGGGAGACCCAGTACTTC. Translation: CASSLEAGPQRETQYF.

This clonotype was found a few times. The chain recombines TRBV20-1 with TRBJ1-5; 9 bases are a match to TRBD1. Germline CDR1 DFQATT, CDR2 SNEGSKA (reference sequence). The CDR3 runs 13 residues. V lost 7 bases, J lost 5 bases, and 6 bases stayed unmatched. The CDR3 bases are TGCAGTGTCATACAGGGGGCCGATCAGCCCCAGCATTTT. It yields the protein CSVIQGADQPQHF.

V is TRBV12-3 or TRBV12-4 and J is TRBJ2-1; 14 positions agree with TRBD2. The CDR3 is 16 amino acids. Germline trimming cut 1 base from V and 7 bases from J; bases unmatched to any gene: 3. The CDR3 protein is CASSLEGLAGGNEQFF. In nucleotides, the CDR3 is TGTGCCAGCAGTTTAGAAGGACTAGCGGGAGGAAATGAGCAGTTCTTC.

The chain links TRBV4-1 to TRBJ2-6, with D possibly matching TRBD1 (5 bases). CDR3 size: 17 residues. The germline CDR1 and CDR2 sequences are MGHRA and YSYEKL. The V gene lost 4 bases and the J gene lost 0 bases, with 13 bases spanning the gap. In nucleotides, the CDR3 is TGCGCCAGCAGCCTACTGCGGACAAACTCTGGGGCCAACGTCCTGACTTTC. It codes for CASSLLRTNSGANVLTF.

This clonotype was seen more than once but under ten times. The rearrangement joins TRBV28 to TRBJ2-1; 10 positions agree with TRBD2. This CDR3 has 16 residues. The V segment lost 6 bases and the J segment 9 bases; nucleotides outside the gene matches: 14. In germline, CDR1 is MDHEN, CDR2 SYDVKM. CDR3 DNA sequence: TGTGCCAGCAGAGGGACTAGCGACAAAGACCACGGTGAGCAGTTCTTC. This encodes CASRGTSDKDHGEQFF.

At least ten counts were recorded for this clonotype. The chain carries TRBV20-1 and TRBJ2-1; TRBD2 matches at 11 bases. The CDR3 has 15 amino acids. Looked up from germline, CDR1 is DFQATT and CDR2 is SNEGSKA (reference sequence). V shed 0 bases, J shed 3 bases, and the junction held 1 base outside the gene matches. The CDR3 DNA reads as TGCAGTGCTAGAGACCTAGCGGGAGGCTACAATGAGCAGTTCTTC. Translation gives CSARDLAGGYNEQFF.

This chain joins TRBV6-5 and TRBJ1-1; D perhaps matches TRBD1 (6 bases). This CDR3 has 15 residues. V was trimmed by 3 bases and J by 0 bases, leaving 11 bases between them. CDR1 is MNHEY and CDR2 is SVGAGI in the germline V gene. CDR3 bases: TGTGCCAGCAGTTATCCCGGGACATTGAACACTGAAGCTTTCTTT. This encodes CASSYPGTLNTEAFF.

The chain couples TRBV5-1 to TRBJ2-7; possibly TRBD2 for D (5 bases). The CDR3 has 14 amino acids. CDR1 and CDR2 from the germline V gene are SGHRS and YFSETQ. Trimming took 4 bases from V and 3 from J, leaving 14 bases between them. The CDR3 loop reads CASSRDVEGYEQYF. The CDR3 DNA follows: TGCGCCAGCAGCCGAGACGTAGAGGGCTACGAGCAGTACTTC.

The chain uses TRBV3-1 and TRBJ1-4, with D perhaps matching TRBD1 (5 bases). The germline V and J ends were trimmed by 4 bases and 5 bases, with 20 bases remaining between them. The CDR3 spans 17 residues. Germline V gene data show CDR1 as LGHDT and CDR2 as YNNKEL (reference sequence). CDR3 nucleotide sequence: TGTGCCAGCAGCCCCCTCCCATTGCAGGGTCTGAATGAAAAACTGTTTTTT. This encodes CASSPLPLQGLNEKLFF.

Regarding this clonotype: One junction end does not reproduce the germline sequence, and a read error may be involved. The genes are TRBV20-1 and TRBJ2-5; 11 bases line up with TRBD2. The CDR3 length is 16 residues. CDR1 is DFQATT, CDR2 SNEGSKA, per germline (reference sequence). The DNA for the CDR3 is TGCTGTGCTAGAGATATTAGCGGGGGGGTCCAAGAGACCCAGTACTTC. Protein: CCARDISGGVQETQYF.

The chain joins TRBV3-1 to TRBJ2-1; D may match TRBD1 or TRBD2 (5 bases each). The CDR3 length is 14 residues. CDR1 and CDR2 from the germline V gene are LGHDT and YNNKEL (reference sequence). V shed 3 bases and J shed 8 bases, with 14 bases lying between them. This CDR3 reads CASSHGRRGHEQFF. Here the CDR3 DNA reads TGTGCCAGCAGCCACGGGCGCCGGGGCCATGAGCAGTTCTTC.

This clonotype was seen a few times. The V call is TRBV7-3, the J call TRBJ2-2; 8 bases line up with TRBD1. V lost 5 bases and J lost 1; bases outside the gene matches: 12. Per the germline V gene, CDR1 is SGHTA and CDR2 is FQGTGA. This CDR3 spans 18 amino acids. The CDR3 DNA follows: TGTGCCAGCAGCCCGACAGGGGCCCCTCGCCTGAACACCGGGGAGCTGTTTTTT. As protein: CASSPTGAPRLNTGELFF.